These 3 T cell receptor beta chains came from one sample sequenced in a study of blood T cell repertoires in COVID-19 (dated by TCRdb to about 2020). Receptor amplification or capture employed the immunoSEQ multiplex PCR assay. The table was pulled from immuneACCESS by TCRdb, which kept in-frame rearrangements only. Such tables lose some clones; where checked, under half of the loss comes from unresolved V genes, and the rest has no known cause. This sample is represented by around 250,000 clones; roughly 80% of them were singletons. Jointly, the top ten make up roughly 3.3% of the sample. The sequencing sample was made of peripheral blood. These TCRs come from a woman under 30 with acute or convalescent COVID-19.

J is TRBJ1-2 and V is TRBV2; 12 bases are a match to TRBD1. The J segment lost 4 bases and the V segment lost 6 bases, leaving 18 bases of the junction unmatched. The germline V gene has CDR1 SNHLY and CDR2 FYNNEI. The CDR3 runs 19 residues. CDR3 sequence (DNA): TGTGCCAGCAGCCAACCCGGGACAGGGGGCAAAGGTTTCGGCTATGGCTACACCTTC. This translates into CASSQPGTGGKGFGYGYTF.

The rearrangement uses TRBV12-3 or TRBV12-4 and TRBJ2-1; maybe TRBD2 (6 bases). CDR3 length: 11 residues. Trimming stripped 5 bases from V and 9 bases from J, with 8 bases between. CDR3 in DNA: TGTGCCAGCAGTGGGCGGGGTGAGCAGTTCTTC. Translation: CASSGRGEQFF.

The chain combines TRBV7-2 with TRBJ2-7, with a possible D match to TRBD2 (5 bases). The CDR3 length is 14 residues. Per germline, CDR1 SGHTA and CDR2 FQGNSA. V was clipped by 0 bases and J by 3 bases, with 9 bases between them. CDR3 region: CASSLAGAFYEQYF. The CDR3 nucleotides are TGTGCCAGCAGCTTAGCGGGAGCTTTCTACGAGCAGTACTTC.